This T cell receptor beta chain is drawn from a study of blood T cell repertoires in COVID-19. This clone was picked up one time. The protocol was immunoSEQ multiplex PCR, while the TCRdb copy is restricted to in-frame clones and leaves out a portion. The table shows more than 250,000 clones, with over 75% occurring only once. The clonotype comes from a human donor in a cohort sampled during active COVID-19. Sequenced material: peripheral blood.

The CDR3 coding sequence is TGTGCCAGTACCCTGGGACTAGCGGGGGTAGATACGCAGTATTTT. It is translated as CASTLGLAGVDTQYF. The V call is TRBV19, the J call TRBJ2-3; 14 bases are a match to TRBD2. Germline V lookup: CDR1 LNHDA, CDR2 SQIVND (reference sequence). The CDR3 is 15 amino acids. The V gene end was trimmed by 7 bases and the J gene end by 5 bases; junction bases not matched to a gene: 5.